Here is one T cell receptor beta chain with its context. Its antigen remains unknown. The source of the sample is a study of T cell repertoires in cytomegalovirus infection. Study information: CMV infection and matching HLA type were both indicated by public TCR beta signatures.

Findings and limits, study-wide: There were HLA-C-restricted CMV-specific TCR beta clonotypes dominating the ex vivo response.

TCRdb passed the reads through MiXCR, listing each CDR3 protein once. The repertoire holds around 770,000 distinct CDR3 sequences, with roughly 28% as singletons. The clonotype was recovered from a human donor in good health (CMV status not recorded). Some clones in this sample may be carry-over from other donors' samples. The sequencing used cultured CD8+ T cells from PBMCs, collected from culture after CMV antigen stimulation.

Here the CDR3 reads CASSTQRQITGELFF. CDR3 in DNA: TGTGCCAGCAGTACCCAGCGACAGATCACCGGGGAGCTGTTTTTT. V gene TRBV27 combines with J gene TRBJ2-2, with D possibly being TRBD1 (5 bases). The ends were cut back, 5 bases at V and 4 bases at J, with 14 bases in the middle. From germline, CDR1 is MNHEY and CDR2 SMNVEV (reference sequence). This CDR3 is built from 15 residues.